A single sample gave rise to the 30 T cell receptor beta chains below, sequenced in a study of regulatory T cells in long-lasting Graves disease. Time point described: newly diagnosed GD, antithyroid drugs for less than 3 months. Extracted RNA from PBMCs served as the source of the TCR library. With iRepertoire HTBI primers and Arm-PCR of CDR3 regions, TCR beta libraries were built. One entry per CDR3 protein, called by TCRdb with MiXCR from the multiplex PCR reads. The sample contains 350,000 to 550,000 distinct CDR3 sequences, approximately 16% of which appear only once. The data were also submitted as part of a second study, on T cells in Graves' hyperthyroidism and ophthalmopathy.

The sequencing used peripheral blood mononuclear cells (PBMCs), collected at new diagnosis, from a patient treated with antithyroid drugs. The receptor source for this set is a woman between 18 and 29 years old with Graves disease.

This clonotype appeared many times. The V call is TRBV2, the J call TRBJ2-3; D call uncertain. Trimming removed 10 bases from V and 0 bases from J, with 14 bases in between. Looked up from germline, CDR1 is SNHLY and CDR2 is FYNNEI. This CDR3 region has 14 residues. CDR3 coding DNA: TGTGCCAACACGGAGAGAAGAAGCACAGATACGCAGTATTTT. Its protein is CANTERRSTDTQYF.

This clonotype was seen at least ten times. The chain couples TRBV6-1 to TRBJ2-5, with 9 bases identical to TRBD2. Germline-derived CDR1 and CDR2 are MNHNS and SASEGT. V was clipped by 0 bases and J by 4 bases; unmatched bases: 9. This CDR3 spans 17 amino acids. CDR3 DNA: TGTGCCAGCAGTGAAGCGCTGGTAGCGGGAGCGGGAGAGACCCAGTACTTC. Its protein product is CASSEALVAGAGETQYF.

This clonotype was counted many times. The chain links TRBV28 to TRBJ2-1; 12 bases agree with TRBD2. The germline gives CDR1 MDHEN, CDR2 SYDVKM. V shed 4 bases, J shed 6 bases, and the junction held 1 base outside the gene matches. This CDR3 comprises 14 residues. In DNA form, the CDR3 reads TGTGCCAGCAGTTCGGGACTAGCGGGCAATGAGCAGTTCTTC. This gives the protein CASSSGLAGNEQFF.

This chain links TRBV11-2 with TRBJ2-7; D is uncertain. The CDR3 runs 16 residues. The V gene's germline CDR1 is SGHAT and CDR2 FQNNGV. V lost 1 base and J lost 2, with 15 bases in between. The CDR3 DNA reads TGTGCCAGCAGCTTAGTTGCCCGGCAAGGGCCCTACGAGCAGTACTTC. This gives the protein CASSLVARQGPYEQYF.

The V gene is TRBV10-3, the J gene TRBJ2-1, with 8 nucleotides matching TRBD1. The CDR3 covers 14 residues. Trimming took 3 bases from V and 7 from J; bases not matched to a gene: 5. CDR1 and CDR2 from the germline V gene are ENHRY and SYGVKD. CDR3 sequence reads: CAISDRGLENEQFF. DNA of the CDR3: TGTGCCATCAGTGACAGGGGGCTAGAAAATGAGCAGTTCTTC.

This clonotype has ten or more counts. The genes are TRBV20-1 and TRBJ2-1; 10 nucleotides agree with TRBD2. Germline CDR1 DFQATT, CDR2 SNEGSKA (reference sequence). The CDR3 runs 14 residues. Unmatched junction bases numbered 6, after V lost 2 bases and J lost 8 bases. CDR3 protein: CSARSSGSWYEQFF. CDR3 coding DNA: TGCAGTGCTAGATCTAGCGGGAGTTGGTATGAGCAGTTCTTC.

The rearrangement links TRBV11-2 to TRBJ1-5, with D perhaps TRBD1 (6 bases). The CDR3 runs 15 residues. Germline V CDR1 and CDR2: SGHAT, FQNNGV. V was clipped by 5 bases and J by 0 bases, with 11 bases between them. The CDR3 DNA follows: TGTGCCAGCAGCATGACAGGATATAGCAATCAGCCCCAGCATTTT. Translation gives CASSMTGYSNQPQHF.

This clonotype was found many times. The gene calls are TRBV7-9 and TRBJ2-5; 9 bases map to TRBD2. Germline trimming cut 5 bases from V and 5 bases from J; bases unmatched to any gene: 12. The germline CDR1 and CDR2 sequences are SEHNR and FQNEAQ (reference sequence). This CDR3 contains 16 residues. CDR3 nucleotide sequence: TGTGCCAGCAGCCCGACGGGACTAGCCGTTCGGGAGACCCAGTACTTC. As protein: CASSPTGLAVRETQYF.

There are many counts of this clonotype. The CDR3 loop is CASRLAGAINNEQFF. CDR3 nucleotides: TGTGCCAGCAGACTAGCGGGAGCGATCAACAATGAGCAGTTCTTC. V usage is TRBV12-3 or TRBV12-4 and J usage is TRBJ2-1, with 11 bases lining up with TRBD2. The V and J ends lost 6 bases and 5 bases, in that order; junction bases with no gene match: 6. This CDR3 has 15 residues.

This clonotype appeared many times. The chain links TRBV28 to TRBJ2-1; tentatively, D is TRBD1 or TRBD2 (5 bases each). CDR3 length: 15 amino acids. From germline, CDR1 is MDHEN and CDR2 SYDVKM. The V and J ends lost 6 bases and 6 bases respectively, with 18 bases between them. The CDR3 loop reads CASRQGGTLTNEQFF. As DNA, the CDR3 is TGTGCCAGCAGACAAGGTGGGACGCTTACCAATGAGCAGTTCTTC.

This clonotype was counted between two and nine times. J is TRBJ1-6 and V is TRBV2; D gene ambiguous. CDR1 and CDR2 from the germline V gene are SNHLY and FYNNEI. The CDR3 extends over 14 amino acids. The germline V and J ends were trimmed by 6 bases and 7 bases, with 13 bases remaining between them. This chain's CDR3 is CASRPNGYNSPLHF. CDR3 sequence (DNA): TGTGCCAGCAGACCGAACGGTTACAATTCACCCCTCCACTTT.

Turning to this clonotype: Mismatch with germline at one junction end may stem from a read error. The chain has TRBV15 and TRBJ1-4; maybe TRBD1 (6 bases). Per the germline V gene, CDR1 is LNHNV and CDR2 is YYDKDF (reference sequence). The length of the CDR3 is 16 residues. CDR3 in amino acids: CAASREGWGADEKLFF. The DNA for the CDR3 is TGTGCCGCCAGCAGAGAAGGTTGGGGGGCGGATGAAAAACTGTTTTTT.

This clonotype was counted many times. The chain combines TRBV18 with TRBJ2-1, with D possibly TRBD2 on 6 matching bases. The V gene's germline CDR1 is KGHSH and CDR2 LQKENI. V gave up 8 bases and J gave up 5 bases, with 19 bases separating them. This CDR3 region has 15 residues. The CDR3 loop reads CASESRGMGHNEQFF. In DNA form, the CDR3 reads TGTGCCAGCGAATCCCGGGGGATGGGTCACAATGAGCAGTTCTTC. The full variable domain, in which reference TRBV18 and TRBJ2-1 provide the parts outside the CDR3, is NAGVMQNPRHLVRRRGQEARLRCSPMKGHSHVYWYRQLPEEGLKFMVYLQKENIIDESGMPKERFSAEFPKEGPSILRIQQVVRGDSAAYFCASESRGMGHNEQFFGPGTRLTVL.

In its sample, this clonotype was seen many times. This sequence joins TRBV20-1 and TRBJ2-7; TRBD2 agrees at 12 bases. V was pared by 3 bases and J by 4 bases, with 10 bases of the junction left unmatched. The CDR3 is 16 amino acids. CDR1 is DFQATT and CDR2 is SNEGSKA in the germline V gene (reference sequence). The CDR3 sequence: CSARENFLAGGYEQYF. The DNA of the CDR3 is TGCAGTGCTAGGGAGAACTTTCTAGCGGGAGGGTACGAGCAGTACTTC.

This clonotype was detected only a few times. The chain uses TRBV29-1 and TRBJ1-1, with 7 bases aligning to TRBD1. Per the germline V gene, CDR1 is SQVTM and CDR2 is ANQGSEA. The CDR3 contains 15 residues. V lost 3 bases to trimming and J lost 4 bases; unmatched junction nucleotides: 11. CDR3 nucleotide sequence: TGCAGCGTTGATACTCCAGGGGGGGGAAGCACTGAAGCTTTCTTT. Translated: CSVDTPGGGSTEAFF.

This clonotype was counted a few times. The chain carries TRBV7-8 and TRBJ2-7, with TRBD2 matching 9 bases. The CDR3 runs to 15 residues. Germline values: CDR1 SGHVS, CDR2 FQNEAQ. Trimming at V came to 7 bases and at J to 2 bases, leaving 9 bases not matched to a gene. CDR3 bases: TGTGCCAGCATTACGCCCCGCGGGAGGGCCTACGAGCAGTACTTC. Its translation is CASITPRGRAYEQYF.

This clonotype has a count of ten or more. The genes are TRBV12-3 or TRBV12-4 and TRBJ2-1; the D gene is possibly TRBD2 (6 bases). This CDR3 has 15 residues. Trimming took off 7 bases at V and 6 bases at J, with 19 bases between the two ends. This chain's CDR3 is CASTPTSRGGNEQFF. The DNA for the CDR3 is TGTGCCAGCACCCCCACTAGCCGCGGTGGCAATGAGCAGTTCTTC.

Only a few counts were recorded for this clonotype. The chain is built from TRBV7-2 and TRBJ2-2, with no clear D. This CDR3 has 13 residues. Germline assignment: CDR1 SGHTA and CDR2 FQGNSA. The ends were cut back, 6 bases at V and 4 bases at J, with 9 bases in the middle. The CDR3 region is CASRPPGTGELFF. CDR3 DNA: TGTGCCAGCAGGCCCCCAGGCACCGGGGAGCTGTTTTTT.

Worth noting for this clonotype: This may come from a read error, since a much larger clone is one base off. V and J are TRBV12-3 or TRBV12-4 and TRBJ2-1; 10 nucleotides agree with TRBD1. The CDR3 has 15 residues. Unmatched junction bases numbered 1, after V lost 5 bases and J lost 0 bases. CDR3 protein: CASSRDRGSYNEQFF. CDR3 nucleotide sequence: TGTGCCAGCAGTCGGGACAGGGGCTCCTACAATGAGCAGTTCTTC.

Ten or more counts support this clonotype. The rearrangement uses TRBV29-1 and TRBJ2-3; a weak D match, TRBD2 (6 bases). The CDR3 has 15 amino acids. Per germline, CDR1 SQVTM and CDR2 ANQGSEA. V dropped 2 bases and J dropped 2 bases, with 14 bases sitting between them. This CDR3 reads CSVETPGVPTDTQYF. The CDR3 region has the DNA TGCAGCGTTGAAACCCCGGGGGTCCCCACAGATACGCAGTATTTT.

This clonotype has a count of ten or more. V and J are TRBV29-1 and TRBJ2-1; the D gene is possibly TRBD2 (6 bases). V was pared by 5 bases and J by 4 bases, with 9 bases between. This CDR3 region has 12 residues. CDR1 is SQVTM, CDR2 ANQGSEA, per germline. The CDR3 DNA sequence: TGCAGCGTTCTGGCGGGGTACAATGAGCAGTTCTTC. Translating gives CSVLAGYNEQFF.

There are a few counts of this clonotype. The chain combines TRBV12-3 or TRBV12-4 with TRBJ2-1, with D possibly being TRBD1 (6 bases). V was pared by 3 bases and J by 10 bases, with 13 bases between. The length of the CDR3 is 13 residues. The CDR3 protein is CASSFSTGREQFF. In DNA, the CDR3 is TGTGCCAGCAGTTTTAGTACAGGGAGAGAGCAGTTCTTC.

This clonotype was picked up many times. This sequence joins TRBV6-1 and TRBJ2-1, with 9 bases identical to TRBD2. The CDR3 loop spans 15 amino acids. Germline lookup yields CDR1 MNHNS and CDR2 SASEGT. Trimming took 5 bases from V and 6 from J; bases not matched to a gene: 8. The DNA of the CDR3 is TGTGCCAGCAGTCAACTAGCGGGCTGGGGCAATGAGCAGTTCTTC. This sequence encodes CASSQLAGWGNEQFF.

This rearrangement joins TRBV30 to TRBJ2-5; weak D call: TRBD2 (6 bases). In germline, CDR1 is GTSNPN, CDR2 SVGIG (reference sequence). The CDR3 is made up of 12 amino acids. The V end lost 6 bases, the J end lost 4 bases, and 12 bases lay between the germline ends. CDR3 sequence (DNA): TGTGCCTGCCGAAGGAGGGGAGAGACCCAGTACTTC. This translates into CACRRRGETQYF.

This clonotype has a count of ten or more. The chain joins TRBV3-2 to TRBJ2-1. TRBV3-2 is assigned pseudogene status. The CDR3 is 12 residues long. This CDR3 is CASSQDRPEQFF. CDR3 coding DNA: TGTGCCAGCAGCCAAGATCGCCCGGAGCAGTTCTTC.

A note on this clonotype: Given a much more abundant clone one base away, this may be a read error. The V gene is TRBV20-1, the J gene TRBJ2-7; 13 nucleotides match TRBD2. Trimming took 6 bases from V and 7 from J; bases not matched to a gene: 12. CDR3 length: 15 amino acids. Looked up from germline, CDR1 is DFQATT and CDR2 is SNEGSKA (reference sequence). The CDR3 DNA follows: TGCAGTGCCAACACCGGGACTAGCGGGATCGGGGAGCAGTACTTC. Its protein product is CSANTGTSGIGEQYF.

This clonotype was recorded at least ten times. The chain links TRBV7-3 to TRBJ2-1; 7 positions agree with TRBD1. The germline CDR1 and CDR2 sequences are SGHTA and FQGTGA. Trimming took 5 bases from V and 4 from J; bases not matched to a gene: 5. This CDR3 is built from 14 residues. CDR3 region: CASSARDRYNEQFF. The CDR3 nucleotides are TGTGCCAGCAGCGCCCGGGACAGATACAATGAGCAGTTCTTC.

This clonotype has a count of ten or more. The chain is built from TRBV20-1 and TRBJ2-5, with D possibly being TRBD1 (5 bases). V dropped 3 bases and J dropped 6 bases, with 17 bases sitting between them. The CDR3 consists of 14 residues. Germline CDR1 reads DFQATT; CDR2 reads SNEGSKA (reference sequence). This CDR3 reads CSARVGATRQTQYF. The CDR3 DNA is TGCAGTGCTAGGGTTGGGGCTACAAGACAGACCCAGTACTTC.

This clonotype was seen many times. This chain uses TRBV10-3 with TRBJ2-3, with 8 bases identical to TRBD2. V lost 2 bases to trimming and J lost 4 bases; unmatched junction nucleotides: 8. Germline CDR1 is ENHRY and CDR2 is SYGVKD. There are 16 residues in the CDR3. In DNA, the CDR3 is TGTGCCATCAGTGAGGGGGTAGCGGGATCGGCAGATACGCAGTATTTT. Protein: CAISEGVAGSADTQYF.

The chain employs TRBV6-1 and TRBJ1-5, with a tentative D call TRBD1 (6 bases). Germline V gives CDR1 MNHNS, CDR2 SASEGT. V was pared by 10 bases and J by 4 bases, with 20 bases between. CDR3 length: 15 amino acids. This CDR3 is CATGKEGGINQPQHF. CDR3 coding DNA: TGTGCCACCGGTAAGGAGGGGGGCATAAATCAGCCCCAGCATTTT.